These 5 T cell receptor beta chains were sequenced from one sample in a study of T cell clonotyping in hematopoietic cell transplantation. Profiled with immunoSEQ multiplex PCR; TCRdb holds only in-frame clones, not every one. The repertoire holds under 20,000 clones, with about 72% as singletons. Time point specified: recipient sample about 28 days before transplant, after cytoreduction. The source was peripheral blood mononuclear cells, collected before stem cell transplant. These TCRs come from a man in his fifties or sixties with acute myeloid leukemia. Some clones in this sample may be carry-over from other donors' samples.

V usage is TRBV7-8 and J usage is TRBJ1-3; unclear D gene. Deletions cut 5 bases from V and 3 bases from J, with 11 bases between. Germline assignment: CDR1 SGHVS and CDR2 FQNEAQ. This CDR3 comprises 14 residues. The CDR3 DNA is TGTGCCAGCAGCACGCCAGTGATTGGAAACACCATATATTTT. Protein sequence: CASSTPVIGNTIYF.

The rearrangement uses TRBV18 and TRBJ2-7, with D possibly being TRBD1 or TRBD2 (5 bases each). Germline lookup yields CDR1 KGHSH and CDR2 LQKENI. V dropped 5 bases and J dropped 7 bases, with 15 bases sitting between them. The CDR3 contains 13 residues. This chain's CDR3 is CASSGDGGGEQYF. CDR3 DNA: TGTGCCAGCTCAGGGGACGGTGGAGGAGAGCAGTACTTC.

This clone is medium-sized by share. This rearrangement joins TRBV4-3 to TRBJ1-2, with 8 bases that match TRBD1. Germline V gives CDR1 LGHNA, CDR2 YSLEER. V lost 0 bases to trimming and J lost 7 bases; unmatched junction nucleotides: 13. The CDR3 covers 17 residues. As DNA, the CDR3 is TGCGCCAGCAGCCAAGATTTCGGGGACAGGACCGGGGGTGGCTACACCTTC. Protein sequence: CASSQDFGDRTGGGYTF.

V is TRBV5-4 and J is TRBJ1-2, with no clear D. This CDR3 is built from 14 residues. V gave up 0 bases and J gave up 2 bases, with 8 bases separating them. The germline V gene has CDR1 SGHNT and CDR2 YYREEE (reference sequence). This CDR3 is CASSLGGTNYGYTF. CDR3 coding DNA: TGTGCCAGCAGCTTGGGGGGTACCAACTATGGCTACACCTTC.

A word on this clone: This specimen includes other DNA sequences encoding the same CDR3. The chain employs TRBV30 and TRBJ1-5, with D tentatively TRBD1 (5 bases). The CDR3 is 13 residues long. Trimming shortened V by 1 base and J by 2 bases, and 6 bases separated the two germline ends. Per the germline V gene, CDR1 is GTSNPN and CDR2 is SVGIG (reference sequence). CDR3 sequence (DNA): TGTGCCTGGAGTGGAGGGGGCAATCAGCCCCAGCATTTT. Translating it yields CAWSGGGNQPQHF.